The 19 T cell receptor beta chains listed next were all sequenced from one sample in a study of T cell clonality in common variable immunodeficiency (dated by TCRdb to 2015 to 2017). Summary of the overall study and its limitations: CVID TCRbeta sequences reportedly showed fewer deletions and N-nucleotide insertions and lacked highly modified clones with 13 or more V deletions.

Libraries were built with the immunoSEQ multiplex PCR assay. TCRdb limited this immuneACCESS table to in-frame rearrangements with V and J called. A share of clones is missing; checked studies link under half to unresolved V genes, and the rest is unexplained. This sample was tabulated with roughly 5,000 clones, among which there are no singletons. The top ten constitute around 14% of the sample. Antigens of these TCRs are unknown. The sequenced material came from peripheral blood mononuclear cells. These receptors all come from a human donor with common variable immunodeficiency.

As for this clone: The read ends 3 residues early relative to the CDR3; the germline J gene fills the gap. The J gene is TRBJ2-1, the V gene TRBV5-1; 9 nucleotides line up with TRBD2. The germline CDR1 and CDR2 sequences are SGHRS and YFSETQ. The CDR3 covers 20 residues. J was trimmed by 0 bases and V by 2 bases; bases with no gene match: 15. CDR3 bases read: TGCGCCAGCAGCTTCGGGGCTAGCGGGGTCATTAGACCCTCCTACAATGAG. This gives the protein CASSFGASGVIRPSYNE. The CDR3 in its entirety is CASSFGASGVIRPSYNEQFF.

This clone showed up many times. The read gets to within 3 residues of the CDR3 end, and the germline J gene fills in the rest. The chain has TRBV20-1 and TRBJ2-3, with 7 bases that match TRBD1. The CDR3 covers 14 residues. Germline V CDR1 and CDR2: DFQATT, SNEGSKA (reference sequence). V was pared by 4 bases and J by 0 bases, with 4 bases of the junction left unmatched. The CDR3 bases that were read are TGCAGTGCTACGACAGGGCCGAGCACAGATACG. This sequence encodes CSATTGPSTDT. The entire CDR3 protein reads CSATTGPSTDTQYF.

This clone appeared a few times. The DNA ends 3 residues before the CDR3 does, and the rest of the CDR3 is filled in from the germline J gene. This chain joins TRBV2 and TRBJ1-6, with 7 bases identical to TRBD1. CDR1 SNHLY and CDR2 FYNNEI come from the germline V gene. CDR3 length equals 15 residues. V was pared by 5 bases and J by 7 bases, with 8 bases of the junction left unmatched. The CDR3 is CASSSDRAGNSPLHF. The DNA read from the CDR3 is TGTGCCAGCAGTTCCGACAGGGCGGGGAATTCACCC.

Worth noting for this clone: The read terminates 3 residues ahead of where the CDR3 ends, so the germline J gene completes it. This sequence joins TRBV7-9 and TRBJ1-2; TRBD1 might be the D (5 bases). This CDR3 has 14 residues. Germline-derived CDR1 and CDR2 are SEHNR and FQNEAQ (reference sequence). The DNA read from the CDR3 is TGTGCCAGCAGCTTAGGGCGGGGCGTAGGCGGC. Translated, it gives CASSLGRGVGG. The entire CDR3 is CASSLGRGVGGYTF.

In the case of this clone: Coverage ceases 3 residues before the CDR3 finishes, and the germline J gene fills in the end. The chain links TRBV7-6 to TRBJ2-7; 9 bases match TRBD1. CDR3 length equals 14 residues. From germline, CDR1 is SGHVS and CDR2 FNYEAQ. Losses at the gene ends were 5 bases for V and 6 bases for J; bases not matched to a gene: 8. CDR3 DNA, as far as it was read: TGTGCCAGCAGCCCTAGGACAGGGGAGGGCGAG. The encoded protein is CASSPRTGEGE. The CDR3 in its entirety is CASSPRTGEGEQYF.

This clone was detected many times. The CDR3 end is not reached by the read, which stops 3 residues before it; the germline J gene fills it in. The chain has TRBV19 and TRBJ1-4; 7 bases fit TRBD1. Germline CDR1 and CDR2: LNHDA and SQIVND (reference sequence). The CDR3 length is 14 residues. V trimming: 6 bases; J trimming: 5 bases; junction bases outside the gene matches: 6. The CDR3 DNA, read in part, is TGTGCCAGTAGAAGGGGACAGAAGAATGAAAAA. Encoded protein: CASRRGQKNEK. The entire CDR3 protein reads CASRRGQKNEKLFF.

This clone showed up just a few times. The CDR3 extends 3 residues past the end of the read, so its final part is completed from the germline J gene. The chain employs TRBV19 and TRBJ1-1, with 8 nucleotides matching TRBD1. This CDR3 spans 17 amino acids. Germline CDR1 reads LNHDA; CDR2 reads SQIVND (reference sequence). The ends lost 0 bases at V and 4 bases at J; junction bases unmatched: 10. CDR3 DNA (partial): TGTGCCAGTAGTATAGATCTACCCGGACAGGGCGGCACTGAA. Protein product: CASSIDLPGQGGTE. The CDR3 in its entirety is CASSIDLPGQGGTEAFF.

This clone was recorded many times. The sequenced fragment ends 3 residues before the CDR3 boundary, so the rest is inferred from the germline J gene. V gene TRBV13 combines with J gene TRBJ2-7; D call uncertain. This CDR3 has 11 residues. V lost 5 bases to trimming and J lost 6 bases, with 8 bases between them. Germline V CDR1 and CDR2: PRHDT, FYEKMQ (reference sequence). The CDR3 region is CASSQDGEQYF. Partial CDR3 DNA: TGTGCCAGCAGCCAGGATGGCGAG.

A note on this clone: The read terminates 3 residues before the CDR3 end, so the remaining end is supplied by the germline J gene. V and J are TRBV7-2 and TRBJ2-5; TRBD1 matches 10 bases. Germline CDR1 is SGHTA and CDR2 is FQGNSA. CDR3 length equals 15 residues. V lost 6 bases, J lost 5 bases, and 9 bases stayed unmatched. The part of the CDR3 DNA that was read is TGTGCCAGCAGTTCTCGACAGGGGGCTTGGGAGACC. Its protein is CASSSRQGAWET. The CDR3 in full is CASSSRQGAWETQYF.

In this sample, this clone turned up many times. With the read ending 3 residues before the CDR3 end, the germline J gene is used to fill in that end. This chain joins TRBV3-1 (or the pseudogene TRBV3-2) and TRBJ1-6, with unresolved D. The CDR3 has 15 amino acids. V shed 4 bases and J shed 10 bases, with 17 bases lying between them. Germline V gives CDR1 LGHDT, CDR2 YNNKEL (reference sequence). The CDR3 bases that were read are TGTGCCAGCAGCCCAAATTCCCCCGATGGCTCACCC. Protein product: CASSPNSPDGSP. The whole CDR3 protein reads CASSPNSPDGSPLHF.

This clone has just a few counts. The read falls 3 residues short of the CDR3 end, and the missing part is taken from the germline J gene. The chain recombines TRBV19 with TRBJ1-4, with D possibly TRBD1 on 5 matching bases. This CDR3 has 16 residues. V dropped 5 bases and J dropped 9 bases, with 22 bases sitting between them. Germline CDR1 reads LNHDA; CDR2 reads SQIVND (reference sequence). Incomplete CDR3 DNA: TGTGCCAGTAGTGCTCTCCGGGACTCAAATCGGAAAAAA. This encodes CASSALRDSNRKK. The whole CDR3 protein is CASSALRDSNRKKLFF.

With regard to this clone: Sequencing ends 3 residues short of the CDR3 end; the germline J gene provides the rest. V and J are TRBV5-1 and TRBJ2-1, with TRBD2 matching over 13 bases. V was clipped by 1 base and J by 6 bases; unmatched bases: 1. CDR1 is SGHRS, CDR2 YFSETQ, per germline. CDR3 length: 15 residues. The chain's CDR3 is CASSLRTSGGNEQFF. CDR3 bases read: TGCGCCAGCAGCTTGCGGACTAGCGGGGGCAATGAG.

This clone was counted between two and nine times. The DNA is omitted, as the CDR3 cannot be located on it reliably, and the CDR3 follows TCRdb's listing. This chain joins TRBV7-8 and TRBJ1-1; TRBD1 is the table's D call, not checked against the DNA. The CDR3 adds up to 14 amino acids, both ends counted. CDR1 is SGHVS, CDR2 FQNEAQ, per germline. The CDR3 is CASSFGPGYTEAFF.

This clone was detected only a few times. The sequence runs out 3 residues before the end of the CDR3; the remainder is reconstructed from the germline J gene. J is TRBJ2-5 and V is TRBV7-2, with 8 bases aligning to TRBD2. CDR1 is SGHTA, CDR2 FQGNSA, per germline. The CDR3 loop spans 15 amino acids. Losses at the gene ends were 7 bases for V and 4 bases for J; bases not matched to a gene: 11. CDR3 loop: CASMRLGGAPETQYF. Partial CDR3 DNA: TGTGCCAGCATGCGACTCGGGGGGGCTCCAGAGACC. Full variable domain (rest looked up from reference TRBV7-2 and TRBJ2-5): GAGVSQSPSNKVTEKGKDVELRCDPISGHTALYWYRQSLGQGLEFLIYFQGNSAPDKSGLPSDRFSAERTGGSVSTLTIQRTQQEDSAVYLCASMRLGGAPETQYFGPGTRLLVL.

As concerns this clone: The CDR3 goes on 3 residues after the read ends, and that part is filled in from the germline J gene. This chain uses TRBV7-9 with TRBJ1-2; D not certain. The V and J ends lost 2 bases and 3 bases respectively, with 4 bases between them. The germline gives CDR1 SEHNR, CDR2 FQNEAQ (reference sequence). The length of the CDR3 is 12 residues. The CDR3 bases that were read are TGTGCCAGCAGCTTACCAGACTATGGC. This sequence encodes CASSLPDYG. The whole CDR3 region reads CASSLPDYGYTF.

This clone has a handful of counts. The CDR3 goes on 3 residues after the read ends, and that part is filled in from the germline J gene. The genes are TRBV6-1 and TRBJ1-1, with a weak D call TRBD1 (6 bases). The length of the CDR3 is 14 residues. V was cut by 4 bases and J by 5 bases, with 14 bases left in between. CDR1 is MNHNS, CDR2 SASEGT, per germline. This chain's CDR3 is CASSVQGSETEAFF. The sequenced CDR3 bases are TGTGCCAGCAGTGTACAGGGTAGTGAGACTGAA.

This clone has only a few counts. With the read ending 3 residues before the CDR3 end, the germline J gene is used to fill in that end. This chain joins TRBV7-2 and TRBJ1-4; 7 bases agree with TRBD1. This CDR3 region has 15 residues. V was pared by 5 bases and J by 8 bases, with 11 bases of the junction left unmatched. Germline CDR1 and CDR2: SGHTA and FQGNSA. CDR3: CASSVRQGFYEKLFF. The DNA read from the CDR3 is TGTGCCAGCAGCGTTCGACAGGGCTTCTACGAAAAA.

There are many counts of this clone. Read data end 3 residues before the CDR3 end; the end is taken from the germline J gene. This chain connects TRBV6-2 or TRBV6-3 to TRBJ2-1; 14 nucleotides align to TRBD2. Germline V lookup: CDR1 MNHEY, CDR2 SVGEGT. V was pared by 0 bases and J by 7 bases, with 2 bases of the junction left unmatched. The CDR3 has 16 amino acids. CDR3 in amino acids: CASSYSGTSGGNEQFF. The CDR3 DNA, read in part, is TGTGCCAGCAGTTACTCCGGGACTAGCGGGGGAAATGAG.

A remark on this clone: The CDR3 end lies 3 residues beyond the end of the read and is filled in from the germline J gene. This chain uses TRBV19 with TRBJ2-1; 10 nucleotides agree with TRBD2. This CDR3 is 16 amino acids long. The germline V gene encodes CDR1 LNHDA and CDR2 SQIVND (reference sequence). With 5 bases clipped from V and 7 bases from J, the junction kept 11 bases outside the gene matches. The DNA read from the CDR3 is TGTGCCAGTAGTTCCTCCAGCGGGGGGGTTCGGAATGAG. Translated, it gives CASSSSSGGVRNE. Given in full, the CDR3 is CASSSSSGGVRNEQFF. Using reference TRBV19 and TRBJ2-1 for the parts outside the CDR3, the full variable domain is DGGITQSPKYLFRKEGQNVTLSCEQNLNHDAMYWYRQDPGQGLRLIYYSQIVNDFQKGDIAEGYSVSREKKESFPLTVTSAQKNPTAFYLCASSSSSGGVRNEQFFGPGTRLTVL.